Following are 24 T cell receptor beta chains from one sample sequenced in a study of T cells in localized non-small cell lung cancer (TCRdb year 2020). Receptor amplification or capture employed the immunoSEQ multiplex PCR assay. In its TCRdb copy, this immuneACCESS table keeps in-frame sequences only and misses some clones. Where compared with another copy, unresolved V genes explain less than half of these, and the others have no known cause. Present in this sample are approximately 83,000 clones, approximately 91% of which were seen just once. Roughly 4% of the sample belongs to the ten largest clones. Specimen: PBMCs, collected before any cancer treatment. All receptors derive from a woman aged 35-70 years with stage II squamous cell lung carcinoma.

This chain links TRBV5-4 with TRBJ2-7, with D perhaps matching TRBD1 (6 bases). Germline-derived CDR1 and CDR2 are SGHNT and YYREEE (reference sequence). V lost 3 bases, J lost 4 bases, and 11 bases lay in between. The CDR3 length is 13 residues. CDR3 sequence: CASSSGVGYEQYF. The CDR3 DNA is TGTGCCAGCAGCTCAGGGGTAGGGTACGAGCAGTACTTC. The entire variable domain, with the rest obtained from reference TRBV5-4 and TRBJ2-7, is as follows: ETGVTQSPTHLIKTRGQQVTLRCSSQSGHNTVSWYQQALGQGPQFIFQYYREEENGRGNFPPRFSGLQFPNYSSELNVNALELDDSALYLCASSSGVGYEQYFGPGTRLTVT.

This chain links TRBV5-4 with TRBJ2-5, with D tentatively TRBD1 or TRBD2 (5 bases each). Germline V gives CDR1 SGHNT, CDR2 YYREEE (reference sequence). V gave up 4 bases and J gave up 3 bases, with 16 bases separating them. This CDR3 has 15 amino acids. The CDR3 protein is CASSPPGPREETQYF. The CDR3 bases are TGTGCCAGCAGCCCTCCGGGACCGAGGGAAGAGACCCAGTACTTC.

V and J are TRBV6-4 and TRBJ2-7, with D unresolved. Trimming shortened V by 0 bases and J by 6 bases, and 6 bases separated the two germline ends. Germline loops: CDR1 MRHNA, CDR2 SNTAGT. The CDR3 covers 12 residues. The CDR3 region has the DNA TGTGCCAGCAGTGACTCGATTAGCGAGCAGTACTTC. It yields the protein CASSDSISEQYF.

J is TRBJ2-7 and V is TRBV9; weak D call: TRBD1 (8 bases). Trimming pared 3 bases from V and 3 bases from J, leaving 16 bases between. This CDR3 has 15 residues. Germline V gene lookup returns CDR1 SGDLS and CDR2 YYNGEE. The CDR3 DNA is TGTGCCAGCAGCGCAACAGGGGGGGATGACTACGAGCAGTACTTC. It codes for CASSATGGDDYEQYF.

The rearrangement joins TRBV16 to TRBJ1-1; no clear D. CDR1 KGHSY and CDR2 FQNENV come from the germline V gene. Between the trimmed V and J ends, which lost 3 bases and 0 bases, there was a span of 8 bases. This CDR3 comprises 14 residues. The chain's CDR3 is CASSQALMNTEAFF. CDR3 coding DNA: TGTGCCAGCAGCCAGGCCCTTATGAACACTGAAGCTTTCTTT.

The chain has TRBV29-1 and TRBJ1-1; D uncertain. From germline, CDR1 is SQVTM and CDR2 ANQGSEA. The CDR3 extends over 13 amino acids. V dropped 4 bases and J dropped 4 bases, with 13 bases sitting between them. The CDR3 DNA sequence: TGCAGCGTTGGATCCGGTGCGAGCACTGAAGCTTTCTTT. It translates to CSVGSGASTEAFF.

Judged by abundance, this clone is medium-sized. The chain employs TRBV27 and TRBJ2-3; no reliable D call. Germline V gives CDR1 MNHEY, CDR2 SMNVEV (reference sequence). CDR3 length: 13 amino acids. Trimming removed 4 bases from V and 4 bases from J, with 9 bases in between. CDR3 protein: CASSSMSADTQYF. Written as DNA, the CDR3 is TGTGCCAGCAGTTCCATGTCCGCAGATACGCAGTATTTT.

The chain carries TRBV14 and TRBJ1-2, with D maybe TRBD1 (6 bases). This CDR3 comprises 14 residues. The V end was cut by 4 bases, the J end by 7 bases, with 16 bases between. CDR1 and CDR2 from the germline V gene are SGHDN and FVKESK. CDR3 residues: CASSPLGGAGGYTF. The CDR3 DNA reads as TGTGCCAGCAGCCCTCTTGGGGGGGCAGGTGGCTACACCTTC.

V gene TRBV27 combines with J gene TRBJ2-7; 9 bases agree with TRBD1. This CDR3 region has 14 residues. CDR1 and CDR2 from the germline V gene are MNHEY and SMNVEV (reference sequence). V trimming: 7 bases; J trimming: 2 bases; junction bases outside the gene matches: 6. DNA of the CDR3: TGTGCCAGCAACCCAAGGACAGGGGCCTACGAGCAGTACTTC. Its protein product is CASNPRTGAYEQYF.

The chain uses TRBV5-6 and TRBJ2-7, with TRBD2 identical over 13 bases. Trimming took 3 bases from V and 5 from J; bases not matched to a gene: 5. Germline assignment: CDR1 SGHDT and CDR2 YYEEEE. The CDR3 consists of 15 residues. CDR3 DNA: TGTGCCAGCAGCTCGACTAGCGGGAGGAGGCACGAGCAGTACTTC. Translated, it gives CASSSTSGRRHEQYF.

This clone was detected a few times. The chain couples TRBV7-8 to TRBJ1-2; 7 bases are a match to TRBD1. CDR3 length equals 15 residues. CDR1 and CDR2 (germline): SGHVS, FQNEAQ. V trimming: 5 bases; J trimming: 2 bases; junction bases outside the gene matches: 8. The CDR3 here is CASSTHMTGNYGYTF. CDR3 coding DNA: TGTGCCAGCAGCACGCATATGACAGGGAACTATGGCTACACCTTC.

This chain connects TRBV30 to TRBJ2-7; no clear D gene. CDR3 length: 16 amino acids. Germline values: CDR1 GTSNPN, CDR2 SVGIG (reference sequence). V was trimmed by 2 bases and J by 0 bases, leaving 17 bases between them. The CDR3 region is CAWSQAHRVISYEQYF. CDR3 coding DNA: TGTGCCTGGAGTCAGGCCCACAGAGTAATCTCCTACGAGCAGTACTTC.

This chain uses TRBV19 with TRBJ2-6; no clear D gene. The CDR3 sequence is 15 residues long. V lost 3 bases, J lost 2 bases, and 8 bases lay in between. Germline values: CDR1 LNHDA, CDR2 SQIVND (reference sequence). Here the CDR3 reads CASSIGVAGANVLTF. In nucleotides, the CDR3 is TGTGCCAGTAGTATTGGAGTTGCTGGGGCCAACGTCCTGACTTTC.

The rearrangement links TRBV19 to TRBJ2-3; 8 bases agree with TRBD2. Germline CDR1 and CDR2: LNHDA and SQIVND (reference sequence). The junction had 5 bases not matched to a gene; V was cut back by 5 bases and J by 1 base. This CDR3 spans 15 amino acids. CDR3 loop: CASSDSGSGTDTQYF. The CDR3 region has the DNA TGTGCCAGTAGTGACAGCGGGAGTGGCACAGATACGCAGTATTTT.

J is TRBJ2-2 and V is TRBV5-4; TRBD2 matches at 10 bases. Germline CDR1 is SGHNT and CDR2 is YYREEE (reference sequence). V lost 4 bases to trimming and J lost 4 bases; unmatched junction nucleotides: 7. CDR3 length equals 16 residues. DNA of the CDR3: TGTGCCAGCAGCGATAGCGGGAGGAGTTTCACCGGGGAGCTGTTTTTT. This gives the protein CASSDSGRSFTGELFF.

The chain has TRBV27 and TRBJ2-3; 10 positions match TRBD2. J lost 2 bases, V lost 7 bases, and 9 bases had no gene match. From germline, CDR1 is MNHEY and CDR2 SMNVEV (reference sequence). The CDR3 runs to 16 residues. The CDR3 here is CASIASGGASTDTQYF. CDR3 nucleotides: TGTGCCAGCATCGCCAGCGGGGGGGCCTCCACAGATACGCAGTATTTT.

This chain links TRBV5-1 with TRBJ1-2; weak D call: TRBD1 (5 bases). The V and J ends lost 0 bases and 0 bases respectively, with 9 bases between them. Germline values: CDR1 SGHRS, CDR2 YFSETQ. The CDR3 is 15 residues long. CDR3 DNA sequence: TGCGCCAGCAGCTTGGAGGGGAAATCTAACTATGGCTACACCTTC. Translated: CASSLEGKSNYGYTF. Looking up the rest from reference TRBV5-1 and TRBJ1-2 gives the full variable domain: KAGVTQTPRYLIKTRGQQVTLSCSPISGHRSVSWYQQTPGQGLQFLFEYFSETQRNKGNFPGRFSGRQFSNSRSEMNVSTLELGDSALYLCASSLEGKSNYGYTFGSGTRLTVV.

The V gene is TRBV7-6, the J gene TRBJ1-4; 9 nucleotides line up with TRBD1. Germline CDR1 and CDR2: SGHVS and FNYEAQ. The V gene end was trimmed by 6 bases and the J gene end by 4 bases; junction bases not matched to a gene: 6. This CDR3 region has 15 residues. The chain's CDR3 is CASRSRGQGNEKLFF. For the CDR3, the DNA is TGTGCCAGCAGGTCCCGGGGACAGGGTAATGAAAAACTGTTTTTT.

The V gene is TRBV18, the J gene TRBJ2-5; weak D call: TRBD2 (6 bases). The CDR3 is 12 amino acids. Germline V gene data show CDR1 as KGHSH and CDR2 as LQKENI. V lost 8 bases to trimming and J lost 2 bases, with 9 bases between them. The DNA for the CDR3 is TGTGCCAGCGGGGACTTTCAAGAGACCCAGTACTTC. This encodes CASGDFQETQYF.

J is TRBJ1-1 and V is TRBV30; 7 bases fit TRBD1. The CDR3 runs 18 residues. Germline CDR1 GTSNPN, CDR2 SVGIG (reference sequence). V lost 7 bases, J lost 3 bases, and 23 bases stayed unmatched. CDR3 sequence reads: CASSTGARTSYTHTEAFF. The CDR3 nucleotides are TGTGCCTCTTCTACAGGGGCGAGGACCTCCTACACCCACACTGAAGCTTTCTTT.

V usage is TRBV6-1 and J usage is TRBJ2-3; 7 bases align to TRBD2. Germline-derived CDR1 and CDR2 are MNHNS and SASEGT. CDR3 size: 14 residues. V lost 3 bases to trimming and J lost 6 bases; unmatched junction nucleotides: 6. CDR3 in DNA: TGTGCCAGCAGTGAGCGGGAGCTGCATGATACGCAGTATTTT. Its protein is CASSERELHDTQYF.

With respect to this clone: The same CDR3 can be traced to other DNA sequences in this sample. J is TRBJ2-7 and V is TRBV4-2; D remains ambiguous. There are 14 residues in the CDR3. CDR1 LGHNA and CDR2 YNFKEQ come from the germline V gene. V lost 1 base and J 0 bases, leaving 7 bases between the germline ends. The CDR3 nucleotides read TGTGCCAGCAGCCAAGTGGGCTCCTCCTACGAGCAGTACTTC. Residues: CASSQVGSSYEQYF.

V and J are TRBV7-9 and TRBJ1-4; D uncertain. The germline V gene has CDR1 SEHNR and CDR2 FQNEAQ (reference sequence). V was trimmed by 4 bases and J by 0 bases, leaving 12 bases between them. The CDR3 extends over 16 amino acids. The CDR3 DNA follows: TGTGCCAGCAGCTCACTCGATGGTGCAACTAATGAAAAACTGTTTTTT. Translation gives CASSSLDGATNEKLFF.

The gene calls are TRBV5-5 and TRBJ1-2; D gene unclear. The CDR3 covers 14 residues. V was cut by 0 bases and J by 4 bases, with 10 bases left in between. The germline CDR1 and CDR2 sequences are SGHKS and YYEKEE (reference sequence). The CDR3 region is CASSLGWEVYGYTF. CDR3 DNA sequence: TGTGCCAGCAGCTTGGGGTGGGAGGTCTATGGCTACACCTTC.